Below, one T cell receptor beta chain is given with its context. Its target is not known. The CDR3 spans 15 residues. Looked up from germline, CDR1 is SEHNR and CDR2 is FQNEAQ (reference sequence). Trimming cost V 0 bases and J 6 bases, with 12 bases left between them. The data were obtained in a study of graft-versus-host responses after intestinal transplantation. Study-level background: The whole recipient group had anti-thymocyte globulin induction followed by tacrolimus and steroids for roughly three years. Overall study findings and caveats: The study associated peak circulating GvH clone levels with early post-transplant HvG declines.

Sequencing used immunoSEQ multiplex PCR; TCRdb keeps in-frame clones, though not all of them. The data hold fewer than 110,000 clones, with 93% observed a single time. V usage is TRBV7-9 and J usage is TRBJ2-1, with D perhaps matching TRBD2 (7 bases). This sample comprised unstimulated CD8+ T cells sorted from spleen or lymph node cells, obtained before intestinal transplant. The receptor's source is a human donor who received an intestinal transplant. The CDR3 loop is CASSLAGGRVNEQFF. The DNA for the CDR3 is TGTGCCAGCAGCTTAGCGGGGGGGCGGGTCAATGAGCAGTTCTTC.